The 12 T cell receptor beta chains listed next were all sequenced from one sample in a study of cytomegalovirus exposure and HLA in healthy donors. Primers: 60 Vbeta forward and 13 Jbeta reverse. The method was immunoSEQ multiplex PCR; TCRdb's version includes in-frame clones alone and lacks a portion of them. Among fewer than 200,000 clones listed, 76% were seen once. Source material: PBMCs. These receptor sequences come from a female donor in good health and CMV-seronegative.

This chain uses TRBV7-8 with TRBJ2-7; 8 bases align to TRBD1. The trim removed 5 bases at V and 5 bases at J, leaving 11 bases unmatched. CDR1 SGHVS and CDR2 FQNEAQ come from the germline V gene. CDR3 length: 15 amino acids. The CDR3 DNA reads TGTGCCAGCAGCGTAATCGACAGGGGACCCGACGAGCAGTACTTC. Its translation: CASSVIDRGPDEQYF.

The CDR3 nucleotides are TGTGCCAGCAGCTTAGGCAGGGGGCGTCTCTCTGGGGCCAACGTCCTGACTTTC. Its translation is CASSLGRGRLSGANVLTF. The chain uses TRBV11-2 and TRBJ2-6; TRBD1 matches 8 bases. This CDR3 has 18 residues. Looked up from germline, CDR1 is SGHAT and CDR2 is FQNNGV. The J segment lost 0 bases and the V segment lost 1 base, leaving 5 bases of the junction unmatched.

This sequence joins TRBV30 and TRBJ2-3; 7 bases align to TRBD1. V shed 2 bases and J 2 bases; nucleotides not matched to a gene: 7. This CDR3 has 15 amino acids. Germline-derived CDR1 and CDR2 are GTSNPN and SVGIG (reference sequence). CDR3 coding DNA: TGTGCCTGGAGTCCCGGGACAGCCCACACAGATACGCAGTATTTT. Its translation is CAWSPGTAHTDTQYF.

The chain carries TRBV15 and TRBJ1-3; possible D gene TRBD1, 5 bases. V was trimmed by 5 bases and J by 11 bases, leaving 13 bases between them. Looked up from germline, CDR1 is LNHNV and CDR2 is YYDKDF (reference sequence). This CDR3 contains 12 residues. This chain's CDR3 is CATSSPDRSIYF. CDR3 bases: TGTGCCACCAGCTCCCCCGACAGATCCATATATTTT.

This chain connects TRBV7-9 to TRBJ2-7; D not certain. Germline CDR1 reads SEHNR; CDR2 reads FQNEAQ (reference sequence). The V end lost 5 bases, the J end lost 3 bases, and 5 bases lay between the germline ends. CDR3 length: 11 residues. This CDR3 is CASSLYYEQYF. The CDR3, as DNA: TGTGCCAGCAGCCTTTACTACGAGCAGTACTTC. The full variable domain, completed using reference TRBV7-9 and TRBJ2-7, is DTGVSQNPRHKITKRGQNVTFRCDPISEHNRLYWYRQTLGQGPEFLTYFQNEAQLEKSRLLSDRFSAERPKGSFSTLEIQRTEQGDSAMYLCASSLYYEQYFGPGTRLTVT.

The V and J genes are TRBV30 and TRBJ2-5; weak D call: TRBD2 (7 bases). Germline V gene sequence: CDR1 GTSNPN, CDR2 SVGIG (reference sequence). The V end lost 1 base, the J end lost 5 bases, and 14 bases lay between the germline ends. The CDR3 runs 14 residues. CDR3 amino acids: CAWSGGGTDETQYF. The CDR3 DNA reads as TGTGCCTGGAGTGGCGGGGGCACGGATGAGACCCAGTACTTC.

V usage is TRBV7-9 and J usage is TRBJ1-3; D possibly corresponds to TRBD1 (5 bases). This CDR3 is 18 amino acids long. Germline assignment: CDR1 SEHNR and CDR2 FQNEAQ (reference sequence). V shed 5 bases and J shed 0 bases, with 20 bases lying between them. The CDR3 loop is CASSPKYIGQLSGNTIYF. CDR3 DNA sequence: TGTGCCAGCAGCCCCAAATATATCGGACAACTCTCTGGAAACACCATATATTTT. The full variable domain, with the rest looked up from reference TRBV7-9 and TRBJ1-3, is DTGVSQNPRHKITKRGQNVTFRCDPISEHNRLYWYRQTLGQGPEFLTYFQNEAQLEKSRLLSDRFSAERPKGSFSTLEIQRTEQGDSAMYLCASSPKYIGQLSGNTIYFGEGSWLTVV.

The CDR3 nucleotides read TGTGCCAGTAACTTAGCGGGCCGGGCGGAGACCCAGTACTTC. It translates to CASNLAGRAETQYF. The rearrangement links TRBV5-6 to TRBJ2-5; TRBD2 agrees at 7 bases. In germline, CDR1 is SGHDT, CDR2 YYEEEE. Trimming cost V 8 bases and J 5 bases; bases outside gene matches: 12. CDR3 length: 14 amino acids.

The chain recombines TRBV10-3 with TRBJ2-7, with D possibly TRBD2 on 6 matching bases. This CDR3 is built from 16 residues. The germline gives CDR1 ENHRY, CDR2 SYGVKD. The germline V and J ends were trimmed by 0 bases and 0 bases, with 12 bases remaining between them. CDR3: CAISESSGRGSYEQYF. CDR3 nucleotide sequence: TGTGCCATCAGTGAGTCATCAGGGCGGGGCTCCTACGAGCAGTACTTC.

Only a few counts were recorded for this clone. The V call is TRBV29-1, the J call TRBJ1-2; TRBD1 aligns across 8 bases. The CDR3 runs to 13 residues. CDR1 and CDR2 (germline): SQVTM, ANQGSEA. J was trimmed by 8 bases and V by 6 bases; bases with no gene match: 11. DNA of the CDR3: TGCAGCGTGGGAGATGAACAGGGGGAGGGCTACACCTTC. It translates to CSVGDEQGEGYTF.

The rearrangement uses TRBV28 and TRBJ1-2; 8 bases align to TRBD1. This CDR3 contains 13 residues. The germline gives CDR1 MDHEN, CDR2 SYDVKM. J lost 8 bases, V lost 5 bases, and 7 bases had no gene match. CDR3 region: CASSPRQGRGYTF. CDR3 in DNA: TGTGCCAGCAGTCCTCGACAGGGGAGAGGCTACACCTTC.

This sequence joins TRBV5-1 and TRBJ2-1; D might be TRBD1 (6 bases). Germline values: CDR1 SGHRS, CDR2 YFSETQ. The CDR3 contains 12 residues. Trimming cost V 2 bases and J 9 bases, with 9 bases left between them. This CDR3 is CASSLRDIEQFF. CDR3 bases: TGCGCCAGCAGCTTACGGGACATTGAGCAGTTCTTC.